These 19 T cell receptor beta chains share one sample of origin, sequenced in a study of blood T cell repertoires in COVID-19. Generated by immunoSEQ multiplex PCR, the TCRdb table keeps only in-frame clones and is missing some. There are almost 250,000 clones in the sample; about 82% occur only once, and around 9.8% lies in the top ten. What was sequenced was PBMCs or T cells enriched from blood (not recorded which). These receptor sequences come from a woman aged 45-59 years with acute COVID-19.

Here the CDR3 DNA reads TGTGCCAGTAGTATTGAGTCGGGACAGGGGGGCTACACCTTC. It specifies CASSIESGQGGYTF. V usage is TRBV19 and J usage is TRBJ1-2, with 10 nucleotides matching TRBD1. The CDR3 covers 14 residues. Trimming cost V 3 bases and J 8 bases; bases outside gene matches: 6. CDR1 is LNHDA, CDR2 SQIVND, per germline (reference sequence). The variable domain in full, completed from reference TRBV19 and TRBJ1-2, reads DGGITQSPKYLFRKEGQNVTLSCEQNLNHDAMYWYRQDPGQGLRLIYYSQIVNDFQKGDIAEGYSVSREKKESFPLTVTSAQKNPTAFYLCASSIESGQGGYTFGSGTRLTVV.

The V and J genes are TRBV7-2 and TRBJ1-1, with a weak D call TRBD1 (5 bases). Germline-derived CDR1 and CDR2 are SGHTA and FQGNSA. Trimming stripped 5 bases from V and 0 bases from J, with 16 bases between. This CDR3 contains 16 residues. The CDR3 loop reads CASSRGHLGLNTEAFF. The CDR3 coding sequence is TGTGCCAGCAGCCGCGGACACCTCGGATTGAACACTGAAGCTTTCTTT.

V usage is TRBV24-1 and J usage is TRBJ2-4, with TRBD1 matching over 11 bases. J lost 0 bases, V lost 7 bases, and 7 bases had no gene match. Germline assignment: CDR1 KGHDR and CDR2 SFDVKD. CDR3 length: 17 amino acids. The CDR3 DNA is TGTGCCACCAGCGCTAGGACAGGGGGCTTAGCCAAAAACATTCAGTACTTC. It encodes CATSARTGGLAKNIQYF.

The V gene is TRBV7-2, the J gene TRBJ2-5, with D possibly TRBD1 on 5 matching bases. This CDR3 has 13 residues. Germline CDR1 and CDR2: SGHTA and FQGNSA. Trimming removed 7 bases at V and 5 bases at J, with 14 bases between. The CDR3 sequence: CASTPSTAETQYF. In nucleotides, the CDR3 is TGTGCCAGCACCCCATCGACAGCGGAGACCCAGTACTTC.

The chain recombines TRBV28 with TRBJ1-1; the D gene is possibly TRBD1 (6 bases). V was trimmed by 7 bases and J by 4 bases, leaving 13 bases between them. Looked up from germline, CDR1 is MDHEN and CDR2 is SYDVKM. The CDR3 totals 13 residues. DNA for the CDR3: TGTGCCAGCAACTGGGGGCGGATCACTGAAGCTTTCTTT. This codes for CASNWGRITEAFF.

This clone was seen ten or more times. CDR3 loop: CASSLGFRQEGEKLFF. CDR3 bases: TGTGCCAGCAGCTTGGGTTTCCGTCAAGAGGGCGAAAAACTGTTTTTT. The chain couples TRBV5-4 to TRBJ1-4; D remains unclear. CDR1 SGHNT and CDR2 YYREEE come from the germline V gene (reference sequence). The CDR3 is 16 residues long. V lost 0 bases and J lost 8, with 17 bases in between. Looking up the rest from reference TRBV5-4 and TRBJ1-4 gives the full variable domain: ETGVTQSPTHLIKTRGQQVTLRCSSQSGHNTVSWYQQALGQGPQFIFQYYREEENGRGNFPPRFSGLQFPNYSSELNVNALELDDSALYLCASSLGFRQEGEKLFFGSGTQLSVL.

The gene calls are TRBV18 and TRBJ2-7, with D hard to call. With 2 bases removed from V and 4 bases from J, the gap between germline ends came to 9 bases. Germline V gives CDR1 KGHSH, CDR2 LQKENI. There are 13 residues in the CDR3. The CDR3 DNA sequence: TGTGCCAGCTCACCAAAGACACGGTACGAGCAGTACTTC. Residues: CASSPKTRYEQYF. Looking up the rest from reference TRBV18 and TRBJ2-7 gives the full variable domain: NAGVMQNPRHLVRRRGQEARLRCSPMKGHSHVYWYRQLPEEGLKFMVYLQKENIIDESGMPKERFSAEFPKEGPSILRIQQVVRGDSAAYFCASSPKTRYEQYFGPGTRLTVT.

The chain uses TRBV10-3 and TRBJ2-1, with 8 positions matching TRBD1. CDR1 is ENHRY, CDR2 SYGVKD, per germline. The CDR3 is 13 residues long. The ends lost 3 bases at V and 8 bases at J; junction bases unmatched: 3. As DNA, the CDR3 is TGTGCCATCAGTGATCAGGGGGCCTATGAGCAGTTCTTC. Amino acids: CAISDQGAYEQFF.

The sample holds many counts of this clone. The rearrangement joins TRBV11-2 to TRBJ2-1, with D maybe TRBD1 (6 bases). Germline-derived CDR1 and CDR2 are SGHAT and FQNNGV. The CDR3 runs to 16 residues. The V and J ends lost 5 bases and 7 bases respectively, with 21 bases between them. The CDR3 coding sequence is TGTGCCAGCAGCCCGCGAGGGGGACGGGTGTTGAATGAGCAGTTCTTC. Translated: CASSPRGGRVLNEQFF.

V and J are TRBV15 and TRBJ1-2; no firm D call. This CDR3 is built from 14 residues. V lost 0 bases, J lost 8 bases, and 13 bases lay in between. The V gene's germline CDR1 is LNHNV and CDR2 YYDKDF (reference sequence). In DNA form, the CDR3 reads TGTGCCACCAGCAGAGACCGAACGGGGAGAGGCTACACCTTC. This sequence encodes CATSRDRTGRGYTF.

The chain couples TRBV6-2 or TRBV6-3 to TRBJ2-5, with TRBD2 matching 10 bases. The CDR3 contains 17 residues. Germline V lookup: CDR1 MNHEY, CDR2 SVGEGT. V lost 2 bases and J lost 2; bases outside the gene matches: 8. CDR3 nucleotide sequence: TGTGCCAGCAGTTACCCCCAGAGCGGGGGGGATCAAGAGACCCAGTACTTC. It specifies CASSYPQSGGDQETQYF.

CDR3 residues: CASSPRTGGREQYF. The CDR3 DNA is TGTGCCAGCAGCCCCCGGACAGGGGGTCGCGAGCAGTACTTC. The J gene is TRBJ2-7, the V gene TRBV3-1 (or the pseudogene TRBV3-2); TRBD1 matches at 10 bases. Germline V gives CDR1 LGHDT, CDR2 YNNKEL (reference sequence). The J segment lost 6 bases and the V segment lost 4 bases, leaving 6 bases of the junction unmatched. This CDR3 comprises 14 residues.

CDR3 sequence (DNA): TGTGCCTGGAGACTAGCGGGGGGGCAAGAGACCCAGTACTTC. Amino acids: CAWRLAGGQETQYF. The chain combines TRBV30 with TRBJ2-5, with 13 bases that match TRBD2. CDR3 size: 14 residues. The ends lost 3 bases at V and 2 bases at J; junction bases unmatched: 0. From germline, CDR1 is GTSNPN and CDR2 SVGIG (reference sequence).

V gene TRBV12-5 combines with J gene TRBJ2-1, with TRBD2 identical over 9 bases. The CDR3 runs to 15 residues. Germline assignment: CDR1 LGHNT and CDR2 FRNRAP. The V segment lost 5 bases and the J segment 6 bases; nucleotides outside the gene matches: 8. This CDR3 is CASGRRLAVGNEQFF. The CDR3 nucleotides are TGTGCTAGTGGTCGGAGACTAGCGGTGGGCAATGAGCAGTTCTTC.

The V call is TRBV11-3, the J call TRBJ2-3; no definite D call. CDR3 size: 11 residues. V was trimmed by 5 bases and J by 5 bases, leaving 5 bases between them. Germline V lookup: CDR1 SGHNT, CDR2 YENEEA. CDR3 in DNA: TGTGCCAGCAGCAACGGAGATACGCAGTATTTT. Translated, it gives CASSNGDTQYF.

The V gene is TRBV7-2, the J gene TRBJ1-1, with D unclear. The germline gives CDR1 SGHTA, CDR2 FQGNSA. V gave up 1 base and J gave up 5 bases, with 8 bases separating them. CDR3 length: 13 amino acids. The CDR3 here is CASSLGGSTEAFF. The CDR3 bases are TGTGCCAGCAGCTTAGGAGGGAGTACTGAAGCTTTCTTT.

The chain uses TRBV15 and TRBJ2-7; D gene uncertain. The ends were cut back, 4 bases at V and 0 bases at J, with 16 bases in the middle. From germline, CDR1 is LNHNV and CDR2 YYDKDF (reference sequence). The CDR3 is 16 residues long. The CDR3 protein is CATSTRGGPSSYEQYF. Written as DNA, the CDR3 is TGTGCCACCAGCACCCGTGGTGGCCCTAGCTCCTACGAGCAGTACTTC.

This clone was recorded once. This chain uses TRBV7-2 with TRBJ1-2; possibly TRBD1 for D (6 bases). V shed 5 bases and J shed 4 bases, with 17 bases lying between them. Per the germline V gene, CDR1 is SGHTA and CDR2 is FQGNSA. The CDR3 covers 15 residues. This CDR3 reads CASSQQQGIVYGYTF. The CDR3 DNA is TGTGCCAGCAGCCAGCAACAGGGTATAGTCTATGGCTACACCTTC.

CDR3 region: CATSDQTDSQGSYNSPLHF. In DNA form, the CDR3 reads TGTGCCACCAGTGACCAAACCGACAGTCAAGGCTCCTATAATTCACCCCTCCACTTT. The V gene is TRBV24-1, the J gene TRBJ1-6, with D perhaps TRBD1 (5 bases). V lost 4 bases to trimming and J lost 0 bases, with 18 bases between them. The CDR3 covers 19 residues. Germline V gene lookup returns CDR1 KGHDR and CDR2 SFDVKD.